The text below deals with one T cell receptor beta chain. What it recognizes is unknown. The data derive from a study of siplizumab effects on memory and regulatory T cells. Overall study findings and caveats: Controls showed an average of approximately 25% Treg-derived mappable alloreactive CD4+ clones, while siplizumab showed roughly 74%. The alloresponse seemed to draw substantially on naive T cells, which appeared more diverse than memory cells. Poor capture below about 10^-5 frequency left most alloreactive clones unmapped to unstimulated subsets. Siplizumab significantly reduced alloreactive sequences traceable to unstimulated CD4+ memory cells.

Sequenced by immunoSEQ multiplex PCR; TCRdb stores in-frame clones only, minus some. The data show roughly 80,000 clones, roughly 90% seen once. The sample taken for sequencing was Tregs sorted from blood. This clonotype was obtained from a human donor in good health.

The CDR3 loop is CASSLGDRTNEKLFF. The CDR3 bases are TGCGCCAGCAGCTTGGGGGACAGGACTAATGAAAAACTGTTTTTT. The V call is TRBV5-1, the J call TRBJ1-4; 8 bases match TRBD1. V lost 0 bases and J lost 2; bases outside the gene matches: 0. Germline-derived CDR1 and CDR2 are SGHRS and YFSETQ. This CDR3 contains 15 residues.